The next 27 T cell receptor beta chains were all read from a single sample in a study of cytomegalovirus exposure and HLA in healthy donors. The PCR employed 60 Vbeta primers together with 13 Jbeta primers. The data were produced by immunoSEQ multiplex PCR, yet TCRdb's version contains in-frame clones alone and is incomplete. The sample lists tens of thousands of clones, roughly 70% occurring once. Sequencing was done on a sample of PBMCs. These receptors all come from a woman between 40 and 50 years old in good health and CMV-seropositive.

The genes are TRBV20-1 and TRBJ1-1; D gene uncertain. Between the trimmed V and J ends, which lost 0 bases and 8 bases, there was a span of 7 bases. The CDR3 consists of 11 residues. Per the germline V gene, CDR1 is DFQATT and CDR2 is SNEGSKA (reference sequence). CDR3 sequence: CSARDPREAFF. CDR3 bases: TGCAGTGCTAGAGATCCTAGGGAAGCTTTCTTT.

The table lists this clone with a few counts. V and J are TRBV11-2 and TRBJ1-5; D may be TRBD1 (6 bases). This CDR3 region has 14 residues. V was trimmed by 4 bases and J by 7 bases, leaving 14 bases between them. The germline CDR1 and CDR2 sequences are SGHAT and FQNNGV. CDR3 coding DNA: TGTGCCAGCAGCTCCACAGGGTCTTGGCAGCCCCAGCATTTT. This gives the protein CASSSTGSWQPQHF.

This clone came up a few times. The gene calls are TRBV5-6 and TRBJ2-1; 11 bases map to TRBD2. CDR1 is SGHDT and CDR2 is YYEEEE in the germline V gene. Losses at the gene ends were 4 bases for V and 0 bases for J; bases not matched to a gene: 6. The CDR3 spans 17 residues. Here the CDR3 DNA reads TGTGCCAGCAGCGGGGGGACTAGCGGCTACTCCTACAATGAGCAGTTCTTC. This codes for CASSGGTSGYSYNEQFF.

V is TRBV6-5 and J is TRBJ1-2; tentatively, D is TRBD1 (6 bases). This CDR3 spans 15 amino acids. Trimming shortened V by 2 bases and J by 5 bases, and 15 bases separated the two germline ends. Germline V gene data show CDR1 as MNHEY and CDR2 as SVGAGI. This chain's CDR3 is CASSYAEAQGYGYTF. CDR3 nucleotide sequence: TGTGCCAGCAGTTACGCGGAGGCCCAGGGGTATGGCTACACCTTC.

This rearrangement joins TRBV5-1 to TRBJ1-1, with D perhaps TRBD1 (5 bases). Germline-derived CDR1 and CDR2 are SGHRS and YFSETQ. The CDR3 has 15 amino acids. Trimming took 5 bases from V and 4 from J, leaving 18 bases between them. The CDR3 coding sequence is TGCGCCAGCAGGTTTGTCCTTCAGGGCGGCACTGAAGCTTTCTTT. Its protein is CASRFVLQGGTEAFF.

This chain connects TRBV5-1 to TRBJ1-6, with 7 bases matching TRBD1. There are 16 residues in the CDR3. Germline V gives CDR1 SGHRS, CDR2 YFSETQ. Trimming took 1 base from V and 8 from J; bases not matched to a gene: 9. CDR3 DNA sequence: TGCGCCAGCAGCTTGACAGGGGAATCGACGGATTCACCCCTCCACTTT. Protein sequence: CASSLTGESTDSPLHF.

This clone came up once. V usage is TRBV5-6 and J usage is TRBJ2-2; D is perhaps TRBD2 (6 bases). Looked up from germline, CDR1 is SGHDT and CDR2 is YYEEEE. CDR3 length: 17 residues. V was clipped by 3 bases and J by 1 base, with 16 bases between them. In DNA, the CDR3 is TGTGCCAGCAGCTGGAGACTAGAGGTTGGGAACACCGGGGAGCTGTTTTTT. Its protein is CASSWRLEVGNTGELFF.

The chain combines TRBV9 with TRBJ2-7, with D perhaps TRBD2 (6 bases). Looked up from germline, CDR1 is SGDLS and CDR2 is YYNGEE. The V and J ends lost 5 bases and 4 bases respectively, with 16 bases between them. The CDR3 totals 14 residues. In DNA, the CDR3 is TGTGCCAGCAGTAGACAGCCGGGAGCTTACGAGCAGTACTTC. Its translation: CASSRQPGAYEQYF.

CDR3: CASSLDSGGGTEAFF. DNA of the CDR3: TGTGCCAGCAGCTTGGATTCAGGGGGTGGGACTGAAGCTTTCTTT. The chain carries TRBV5-4 and TRBJ1-1; TRBD1 aligns across 7 bases. Trimming removed 0 bases from V and 5 bases from J; junction bases left unmatched: 7. This CDR3 spans 15 amino acids. Per germline, CDR1 SGHNT and CDR2 YYREEE (reference sequence).

In nucleotides, the CDR3 is TGTGCCAGCAGCCCCGGGACTGGGGCCAACGTCCTGACTTTC. This translates into CASSPGTGANVLTF. The chain is built from TRBV7-7 and TRBJ2-6, with D possibly TRBD2 on 5 matching bases. CDR1 is SSHAT and CDR2 is FNYEAQ in the germline V gene (reference sequence). The CDR3 has 14 amino acids. V lost 5 bases and J lost 2, with 7 bases in between.

In its sample, this clone was seen a few times. The V gene is TRBV7-6, the J gene TRBJ2-6; D call uncertain. With 1 base removed from V and 0 bases from J, the gap between germline ends came to 4 bases. The germline CDR1 and CDR2 sequences are SGHVS and FNYEAQ. This CDR3 is 15 amino acids long. In nucleotides, the CDR3 is TGTGCCAGCAGCTTAGTCAGCTCTGGGGCCAACGTCCTGACTTTC. Protein: CASSLVSSGANVLTF.

This rearrangement joins TRBV11-3 to TRBJ2-5; D remains unclear. CDR1 SGHNT and CDR2 YENEEA come from the germline V gene. The CDR3 is 14 residues long. Trimming removed 0 bases at V and 3 bases at J, with 8 bases between. The CDR3, as DNA: TGTGCCAGCAGCTTAGATCGTGGAGAAGAGACCCAGTACTTC. It specifies CASSLDRGEETQYF.

The J gene is TRBJ1-5, the V gene TRBV6-5, with D unclear. This CDR3 has 12 residues. Germline CDR1 is MNHEY and CDR2 is SVGAGI. The ends were cut back, 6 bases at V and 5 bases at J, with 8 bases in the middle. The CDR3 coding sequence is TGTGCCAGCAGCAACGGTCATCAGCCCCAGCATTTT. It yields the protein CASSNGHQPQHF.

The CDR3 DNA is TGTGCCAGCAGCTTTGGGGGGACTTCACCCCTCCACTTT. Translation: CASSFGGTSPLHF. This chain links TRBV5-4 with TRBJ1-6, with a tentative D call TRBD1 (5 bases). Germline-derived CDR1 and CDR2 are SGHNT and YYREEE (reference sequence). The CDR3 sequence is 13 residues long. Trimming removed 2 bases from V and 9 bases from J, with 9 bases in between.

This clone was picked up a small number of times. The V gene is TRBV6-5, the J gene TRBJ2-1, with TRBD2 identical over 12 bases. The junction had 5 bases not matched to a gene; V was cut back by 8 bases and J by 9 bases. The CDR3 sequence is 13 residues long. Germline CDR1 MNHEY, CDR2 SVGAGI. The CDR3 is CASWLAGGVEQFF. CDR3 DNA: TGTGCCAGCTGGCTAGCGGGGGGGGTTGAGCAGTTCTTC.

The chain recombines TRBV9 with TRBJ1-1; no definite D call. Germline V gene lookup returns CDR1 SGDLS and CDR2 YYNGEE. This CDR3 spans 13 amino acids. Trimming pared 3 bases from V and 4 bases from J, leaving 10 bases between. CDR3 loop: CASSASTGTEAFF. CDR3 bases: TGTGCCAGCAGCGCCTCGACGGGCACTGAAGCTTTCTTT.

The chain is built from TRBV5-1 and TRBJ2-7; 8 nucleotides match TRBD1. The germline V gene encodes CDR1 SGHRS and CDR2 YFSETQ. V lost 5 bases and J lost 3; bases outside the gene matches: 7. This CDR3 has 14 amino acids. The CDR3 loop reads CASRTLGQGYEQYF. As DNA, the CDR3 is TGCGCCAGCAGGACCCTCGGACAGGGCTACGAGCAGTACTTC. Drawing the rest from reference TRBV5-1 and TRBJ2-7, the complete variable domain is KAGVTQTPRYLIKTRGQQVTLSCSPISGHRSVSWYQQTPGQGLQFLFEYFSETQRNKGNFPGRFSGRQFSNSRSEMNVSTLELGDSALYLCASRTLGQGYEQYFGPGTRLTVT.

The chain employs TRBV5-1 and TRBJ2-7, with 10 bases matching TRBD1. The CDR3 is made up of 14 amino acids. The germline gives CDR1 SGHRS, CDR2 YFSETQ. The V and J ends lost 4 bases and 5 bases, in that order; junction bases with no gene match: 6. The CDR3 loop reads CASSARQGANEQYF. As DNA, the CDR3 is TGCGCCAGCAGCGCCCGACAGGGGGCGAACGAGCAGTACTTC.

The CDR3 nucleotides are TGCGCCAGCAGCTTGGTTGACAGGGATAACACTGAAGCTTTCTTT. Protein: CASSLVDRDNTEAFF. The J gene is TRBJ1-1, the V gene TRBV5-1, with 7 bases fitting TRBD1. The V gene end was trimmed by 0 bases and the J gene end by 2 bases; junction bases not matched to a gene: 4. Germline V gene data show CDR1 as SGHRS and CDR2 as YFSETQ. The CDR3 covers 15 residues.

The rearrangement links TRBV5-1 to TRBJ2-7, with TRBD2 matching 11 bases. This CDR3 comprises 16 residues. Germline V gives CDR1 SGHRS, CDR2 YFSETQ. Germline trimming cut 4 bases from V and 4 bases from J; bases unmatched to any gene: 10. Here the CDR3 reads CASSPELAGADYEQYF. In DNA, the CDR3 is TGCGCCAGCAGCCCGGAACTAGCGGGGGCCGATTACGAGCAGTACTTC.

The chain combines TRBV10-1 with TRBJ1-2, with a weak D call TRBD1 (5 bases). Germline V gives CDR1 WNHNN, CDR2 SYGVQD (reference sequence). Trimming removed 0 bases at V and 5 bases at J, with 7 bases between. CDR3 size: 13 residues. The CDR3, as DNA: TGCGCCAGCAGTGAGTCATCAGGGTATGGCTACACCTTC. This sequence encodes CASSESSGYGYTF.

This clone occurred a few times. V gene TRBV15 combines with J gene TRBJ2-7, with 7 positions matching TRBD2. The CDR3 runs to 14 residues. Germline CDR1 LNHNV, CDR2 YYDKDF (reference sequence). The junction had 12 bases not matched to a gene; V was cut back by 8 bases and J by 5 bases. The CDR3 loop is CATSSGRGWDEQYF. CDR3 nucleotide sequence: TGTGCCACCTCCTCTGGGAGGGGTTGGGACGAGCAGTACTTC.

V is TRBV11-2 and J is TRBJ2-5; D not resolved. Per the germline V gene, CDR1 is SGHAT and CDR2 is FQNNGV. The CDR3 has 13 residues. Trimming stripped 5 bases from V and 5 bases from J, with 12 bases between. The CDR3 DNA reads as TGTGCCAGCAGCCTCGGTCCCAACGAGACCCAGTACTTC. It codes for CASSLGPNETQYF.

The chain couples TRBV5-1 to TRBJ1-2; TRBD1 matches at 9 bases. V shed 4 bases and J 8 bases; nucleotides not matched to a gene: 9. Germline V gives CDR1 SGHRS, CDR2 YFSETQ. The CDR3 runs to 14 residues. CDR3 in DNA: TGCGCCAGCAGCCAGGACCCGGGACAGGGAGGCTACACCTTC. The encoded protein is CASSQDPGQGGYTF. Together with reference TRBV5-1 and TRBJ1-2, the CDR3 gives the full variable domain: KAGVTQTPRYLIKTRGQQVTLSCSPISGHRSVSWYQQTPGQGLQFLFEYFSETQRNKGNFPGRFSGRQFSNSRSEMNVSTLELGDSALYLCASSQDPGQGGYTFGSGTRLTVV.

This clone was recorded a few times. V is TRBV5-1 and J is TRBJ2-2; perhaps TRBD1 as D (5 bases). Germline V gene lookup returns CDR1 SGHRS and CDR2 YFSETQ. V lost 1 base and J lost 6, with 10 bases in between. The CDR3 contains 14 residues. CDR3 sequence reads: CASSLFREAGELFF. CDR3 sequence (DNA): TGCGCCAGCAGCTTGTTCAGGGAAGCCGGGGAGCTGTTTTTT.

This clone was seen a few times. The V gene is TRBV7-6, the J gene TRBJ1-1; 9 nucleotides line up with TRBD1. With V trimmed by 1 base and J by 9 bases, 9 bases remained unmatched. Germline-derived CDR1 and CDR2 are SGHVS and FNYEAQ. This CDR3 has 15 amino acids. This CDR3 reads CASSLGGTGTGKAFF. The CDR3 bases are TGTGCCAGCAGCTTAGGGGGGACCGGGACAGGGAAAGCTTTCTTT.

The chain is built from TRBV18 and TRBJ2-5, with D perhaps matching TRBD1 (6 bases). Trimming removed 3 bases at V and 3 bases at J, with 11 bases between. There are 14 residues in the CDR3. The germline gives CDR1 KGHSH, CDR2 LQKENI. CDR3: CASSPRTDKETQYF. In DNA, the CDR3 is TGTGCCAGCTCACCCCGGACAGACAAAGAGACCCAGTACTTC. Combining the CDR3 with reference TRBV18 and TRBJ2-5 gives the whole variable domain NAGVMQNPRHLVRRRGQEARLRCSPMKGHSHVYWYRQLPEEGLKFMVYLQKENIIDESGMPKERFSAEFPKEGPSILRIQQVVRGDSAAYFCASSPRTDKETQYFGPGTRLLVL.